This passage covers 7 T cell receptor beta chains from one sample sequenced in a study of a mutant IDH1 vaccine in newly diagnosed glioma. TCRdb's table, derived via immunoSEQ multiplex PCR, lists solely in-frame clones and lacks some. The table records about 72,000 clones, under 90% of them present only once. Time point denoted: week 23, last vaccination. Every vaccine dose comprised 300 ug of mutant IDH1 20-mer peptide plus topical imiquimod. Their recognized antigens are unknown. The sequencing used PBMCs, collected from a glioma patient whose treatment included an IDH1 peptide vaccine. The receptors here all came from a young man with glioma.

The rearrangement links TRBV28 to TRBJ1-5, with D possibly TRBD1 on 5 matching bases. Germline V gene sequence: CDR1 MDHEN, CDR2 SYDVKM. The CDR3 has 17 residues. V was trimmed by 4 bases and J by 3 bases, leaving 19 bases between them. Written as DNA, the CDR3 is TGTGCCAGCAGTTCACCATCGGAGGCAGGGAACAATCAGCCCCAGCATTTT. Translated: CASSSPSEAGNNQPQHF.

The chain employs TRBV4-3 and TRBJ2-5; D uncertain. Per germline, CDR1 LGHNA and CDR2 YSLEER. Between the trimmed V and J ends, which lost 0 bases and 5 bases, there was a span of 22 bases. This CDR3 contains 18 residues. The CDR3 nucleotides read TGCGCCAGCAGCCAAGATCAATACTCCGGACCCAACCGGGAGACCCAGTACTTC. This sequence encodes CASSQDQYSGPNRETQYF.

Only one count was recorded for this clone. The J gene is TRBJ2-7, the V gene TRBV15; 7 bases match TRBD1. Losses at the gene ends were 5 bases for V and 0 bases for J; bases not matched to a gene: 7. Germline CDR1 reads LNHNV; CDR2 reads YYDKDF (reference sequence). The CDR3 sequence is 15 residues long. In DNA form, the CDR3 reads TGTGCCACCAGCCCGGACAGGAGTTCCTCCTACGAGCAGTACTTC. Translated: CATSPDRSSSYEQYF. Filled out from reference TRBV15 and TRBJ2-7, the complete variable domain reads DAMVIQNPRYQVTQFGKPVTLSCSQTLNHNVMYWYQQKSSQAPKLLFHYYDKDFNNEADTPDNFQSRRPNTSFCFLDIRSPGLGDTAMYLCATSPDRSSSYEQYFGPGTRLTVT.

The genes are TRBV11-2 and TRBJ2-3; D is perhaps TRBD1 or TRBD2 (6 bases each). From germline, CDR1 is SGHAT and CDR2 FQNNGV. The CDR3 runs to 19 residues. Trimming took 2 bases from V and 6 from J, leaving 27 bases between them. This CDR3 reads CASSLRGFRSGVGLDTQYF. For the CDR3, the DNA is TGTGCCAGCAGCTTAAGGGGGTTTCGGTCGGGAGTAGGTTTGGATACGCAGTATTTT.

J is TRBJ2-4 and V is TRBV5-1, with 9 bases lining up with TRBD1. The CDR3 covers 18 residues. The J segment lost 3 bases and the V segment lost 3 bases, leaving 13 bases of the junction unmatched. Germline V gene data show CDR1 as SGHRS and CDR2 as YFSETQ. The CDR3 region has the DNA TGCGCCAGCAGCTCGGGACAGGGAGGCAGTTTTAGCAAAAACATTCAGTACTTC. Translation: CASSSGQGGSFSKNIQYF.

The chain combines TRBV9 with TRBJ2-6, with a weak D call TRBD1 (6 bases). The CDR3 contains 18 residues. V shed 3 bases and J shed 0 bases, with 16 bases lying between them. Germline CDR1 reads SGDLS; CDR2 reads YYNGEE. CDR3 region: CASSGPQGLISGANVLTF. The CDR3 coding sequence is TGTGCCAGCAGCGGACCCCAGGGGCTGATCTCTGGGGCCAACGTCCTGACTTTC.

The chain is built from TRBV19 and TRBJ2-2; no reliable D call. From germline, CDR1 is LNHDA and CDR2 SQIVND (reference sequence). CDR3 length equals 13 residues. V dropped 5 bases and J dropped 1 base, with 5 bases sitting between them. The CDR3 region has the DNA TGTGCCAGTAGTTTGCAGAACACCGGGGAGCTGTTTTTT. The encoded protein is CASSLQNTGELFF.